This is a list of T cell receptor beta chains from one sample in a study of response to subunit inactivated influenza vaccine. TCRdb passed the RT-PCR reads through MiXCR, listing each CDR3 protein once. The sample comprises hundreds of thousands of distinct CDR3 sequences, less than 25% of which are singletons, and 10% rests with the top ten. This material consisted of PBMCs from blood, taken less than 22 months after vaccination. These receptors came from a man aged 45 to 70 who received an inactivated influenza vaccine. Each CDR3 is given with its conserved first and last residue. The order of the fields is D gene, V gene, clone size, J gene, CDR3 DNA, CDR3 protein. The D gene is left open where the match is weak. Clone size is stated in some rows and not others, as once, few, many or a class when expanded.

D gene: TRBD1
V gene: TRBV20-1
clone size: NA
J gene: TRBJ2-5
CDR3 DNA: TGCAGTGCTAGACTGACAGGGGACGAAGAGACCCAGTACTTC
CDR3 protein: CSARLTGDEETQYF

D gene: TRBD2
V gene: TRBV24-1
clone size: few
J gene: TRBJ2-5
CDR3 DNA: TGTGCCACCAGTGGGCTAGCGGGAGGGCCGGAGCAAGAGACCCAGTACTTC
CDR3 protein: CATSGLAGGPEQETQYF

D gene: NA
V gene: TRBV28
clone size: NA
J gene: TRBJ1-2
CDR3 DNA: TGTGCCAGCAGTCCCCGGGGGGTCAGCGCCTATGGCTACACCTTC
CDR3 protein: CASSPRGVSAYGYTF

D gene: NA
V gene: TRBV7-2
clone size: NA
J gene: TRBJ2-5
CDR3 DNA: TGTGCCAGCAGCTTAGTCAGGGATGAGACCCAGTACTTC
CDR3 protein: CASSLVRDETQYF

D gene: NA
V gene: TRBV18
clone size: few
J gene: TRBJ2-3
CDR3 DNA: TGTGCCAGTTCATCTCCTGCTAGGCAGTATTTT
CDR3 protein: CASSSPARQYF

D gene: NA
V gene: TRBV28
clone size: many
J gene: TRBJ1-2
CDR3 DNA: TGTGCCAGCAGGCCTGACCCTAACTATGGCTACACCTTC
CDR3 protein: CASRPDPNYGYTF

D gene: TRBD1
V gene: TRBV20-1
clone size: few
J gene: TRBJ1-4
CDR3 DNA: TGCAGTGCTATTGGGACAGGGGGTTCGGGGGCTAATGAAAAACTGTTTTTT
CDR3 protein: CSAIGTGGSGANEKLFF

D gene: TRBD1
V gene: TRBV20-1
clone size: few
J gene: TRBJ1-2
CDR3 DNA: TGCAGTGCTAGGACAGGGAATAACTATGGCTACACCTTC
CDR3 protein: CSARTGNNYGYTF

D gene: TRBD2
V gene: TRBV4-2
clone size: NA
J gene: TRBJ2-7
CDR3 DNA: TGTGCCAGCAGCCAAGCCAGCGGGAGTTACGAGCAGTACTTC
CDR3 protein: CASSQASGSYEQYF

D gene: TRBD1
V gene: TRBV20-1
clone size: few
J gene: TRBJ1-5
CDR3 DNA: TGCAGTGCTGTCTACAGGGGGGCTCAGCCCCAGCATTTT
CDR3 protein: CSAVYRGAQPQHF

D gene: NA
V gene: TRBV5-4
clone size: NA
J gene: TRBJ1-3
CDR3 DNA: TGTGCCAGCAGCTTGGATTCGGGCTCTGGAAACATCATATATTTT
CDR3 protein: CASSLDSGSGNIIYF

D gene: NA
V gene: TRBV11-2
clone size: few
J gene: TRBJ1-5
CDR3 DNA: TGTGCCAGCAGCTTAGATTACAATCAGCCCCAGCATTTT
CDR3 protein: CASSLDYNQPQHF

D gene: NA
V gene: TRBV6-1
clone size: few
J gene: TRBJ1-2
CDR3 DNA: TGTGCCAGCAGGCAGAGTTCGTCGGCCTATGGCTACACCTTC
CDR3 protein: CASRQSSSAYGYTF

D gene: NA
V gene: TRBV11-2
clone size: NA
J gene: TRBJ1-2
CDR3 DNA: TGTGCCAGCAGCCCCTTAAGGGACTATGGCTACACCTTC
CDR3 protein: CASSPLRDYGYTF

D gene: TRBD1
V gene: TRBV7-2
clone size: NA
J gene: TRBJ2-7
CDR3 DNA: TGTGCCAGCAGCTCGGACAGGGGCACCTACGAGCAGTACTTC
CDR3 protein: CASSSDRGTYEQYF

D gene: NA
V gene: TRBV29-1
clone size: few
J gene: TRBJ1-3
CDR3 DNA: TGCAGCGTTCATTCGGGTACAGGAAACACCATATATTTT
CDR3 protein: CSVHSGTGNTIYF

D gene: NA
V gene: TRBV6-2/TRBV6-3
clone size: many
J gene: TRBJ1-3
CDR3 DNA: TGTGCCAGCAGTTACTCGATTTACCCCGGCTCTGGAAACACCATATATTTT
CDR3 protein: CASSYSIYPGSGNTIYF

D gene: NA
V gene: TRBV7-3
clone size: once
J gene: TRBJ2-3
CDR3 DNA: TGTGCCAGCAGCTTAATGGGCTTCTCGGCAGATACGCAGTATTTT
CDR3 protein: CASSLMGFSADTQYF

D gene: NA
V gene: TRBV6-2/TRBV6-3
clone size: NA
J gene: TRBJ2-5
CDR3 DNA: TGTGCCAGCAGTTACTCTGAGGACAGCGGGCCGGAGACCCAGTACTTC
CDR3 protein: CASSYSEDSGPETQYF

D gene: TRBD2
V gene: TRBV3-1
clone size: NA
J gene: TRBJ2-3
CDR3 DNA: TGTGCCAGCAGCCAACTTACTAGCGGGAGATCAGATACGCAGTATTTT
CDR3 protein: CASSQLTSGRSDTQYF

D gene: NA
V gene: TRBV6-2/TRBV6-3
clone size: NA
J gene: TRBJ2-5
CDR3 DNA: TGTGCCAGCAGTTACAAAGGGACCCAGTACTTC
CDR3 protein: CASSYKGTQYF

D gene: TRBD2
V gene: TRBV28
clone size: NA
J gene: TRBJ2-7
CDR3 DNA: TGTGCCAGCAGCCGACTAGCGGGAGACAGGTACGAGCAGTACTTC
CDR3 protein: CASSRLAGDRYEQYF

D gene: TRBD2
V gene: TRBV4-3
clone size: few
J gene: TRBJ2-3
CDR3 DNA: TGCGCCAGCAGCTCTAGACTAGCGGGAGGAGATACGCAGTATTTT
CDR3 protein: CASSSRLAGGDTQYF

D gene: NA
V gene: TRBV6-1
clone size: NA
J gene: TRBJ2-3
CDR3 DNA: TGTGCCAGCAGACAGATGGGGGCAGATACGCAGTATTTT
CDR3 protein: CASRQMGADTQYF